The rows below give T cell receptor beta chains drawn from one sample of a study of shared clonotypes between healthy human individuals. The repertoire was sequenced with immunoSEQ multiplex PCR; TCRdb's copy has only in-frame clones and lacks some. The repertoire holds about 1,900,000 clones, with about 95% as singletons. Sequences were obtained from naive CD8+ T cells sorted from blood. These TCRs come from a man between 18 and 29 years old in good health. Each CDR3 is given with its conserved first and last residue. A D gene is named only where the DNA matches it firmly. Expanded clones are given a class, and other clones once, few, many or no size at all.

d_gene	v_gene	j_gene	abundance	CDR3nt	CDR3aa
NA	TRBV14	TRBJ1-1	NA	TGTGCCAGCAGCCAAGGAGAGGCGATGAACACTGAAGCTTTCTTT	CASSQGEAMNTEAFF
TRBD1	TRBV9	TRBJ2-7	NA	TGTGCCAGCAGCGAGCGCGGGACAGGGGAAACCAACGAGCAGTACTTC	CASSERGTGETNEQYF
NA	TRBV11-2	TRBJ2-7	NA	TGTGCCAGCAGCTTAGGCATGTCGGATCCCTCCGAATACGAGCAGTACTTC	CASSLGMSDPSEYEQYF
NA	TRBV21-1	TRBJ1-2	NA	TGTGCCAGCAGCTCGCAAAGGAGGTACTATGGCTACACCTTC	CASSSQRRYYGYTF
TRBD2	TRBV7-2	TRBJ2-7	few	TGTGCCAGCAGCCACCCGGGACTAGCGGGATACGAGCAGTACTTC	CASSHPGLAGYEQYF
TRBD2	TRBV7-2	TRBJ2-1	once	TGTGCCAGCAGCCCTCACGCGGGGGGGGATGAGCAGTTCTTC	CASSPHAGGDEQFF
NA	TRBV2	TRBJ2-7	NA	TGTGCCAGCAGTGAAGGAAGGGCGGTCTACGAGCAGTACTTC	CASSEGRAVYEQYF
TRBD1	TRBV7-7	TRBJ2-1	NA	TGTGCTAGCAGCTTAGAGGGGGCAACTTACAATGAGCAGTTCTTC	CASSLEGATYNEQFF
NA	TRBV13	TRBJ1-4	NA	TGTGCCAGCCGCTATTCAACTAATGAAAAACTGTTTTTT	CASRYSTNEKLFF
NA	TRBV9	TRBJ1-4	NA	TGTGCCAGCAGCGTAGGGGGGTCAACTAATGAAAAACTGTTTTTT	CASSVGGSTNEKLFF
TRBD2	TRBV7-2	TRBJ2-3	NA	TGTGCCAGCAGCTTAAACCGACTAGCGCCTGGGGATACGCAGTATTTT	CASSLNRLAPGDTQYF
TRBD1	TRBV27	TRBJ1-2	NA	TGTGCCAGCAGTTACACAGGGGCACTCAACTATGGCTACACCTTC	CASSYTGALNYGYTF
TRBD2	TRBV9	TRBJ2-7	NA	TGTGCCAGCAGCGAGGGAGCGGGAACCCAATCCTACGAGCAGTACTTC	CASSEGAGTQSYEQYF
NA	TRBV5-1	TRBJ2-1	NA	TGCGCCAGCAGCTTAGAGGGCCCCTACAATGAGCAGTTCTTC	CASSLEGPYNEQFF
NA	TRBV6-1	TRBJ2-7	NA	TGTGCCAGCAGCCACCTAGACTTTCCCTACGAGCAGTACTTC	CASSHLDFPYEQYF
TRBD2	TRBV9	TRBJ2-2	NA	TGTGCCAGCAGCGCCGGACTAGCAGACTACACCGGGGAGCTGTTTTTT	CASSAGLADYTGELFF
NA	TRBV5-1	TRBJ1-1	NA	TGCGCCAGCAGCTTAAGCATGAACACTGAAGCTTTCTTT	CASSLSMNTEAFF
NA	TRBV28	TRBJ2-3	NA	TGTGCCAGCAGTTTGACAGGATCAGATACGCAGTATTTT	CASSLTGSDTQYF
NA	TRBV11-3	TRBJ2-2	NA	TGTGCCAGCAGCCCGGACGGTGGGGAGCACACCGGGGAGCTGTTTTTT	CASSPDGGEHTGELFF
NA	TRBV12-5	TRBJ2-7	NA	TGTGCTAGTGGTTTTGCCGGGAACGAGCAGTACTTC	CASGFAGNEQYF
NA	TRBV19	TRBJ2-2	NA	TGTGCCCGGCGACTTCACAGGGAGGTTGACACCGGGGAGCTGTTTTTT	CARRLHREVDTGELFF
NA	TRBV7-9	TRBJ1-2	once	TGTGCCAGCAGCCCCGGGGGCATGGATGGCTACACCTTC	CASSPGGMDGYTF
NA	TRBV27	TRBJ2-3	few	TGTGCCAGCAGTCCCTACGGAGATACGCAGTATTTT	CASSPYGDTQYF
TRBD2	TRBV9	TRBJ2-7	NA	TGTGCCAGCAGCGTATATCTAAATTTGCGGGGGTACTCCTACGAGCAGTACTTC	CASSVYLNLRGYSYEQYF
TRBD1	TRBV18	TRBJ2-7	NA	TGTGCCAGCTCACCCCCAGGGACAGTCTACGAGCAGTACTTC	CASSPPGTVYEQYF
NA	TRBV4-3	TRBJ1-3	once	TGCGCCAGCAGCCAAGGGCCAGAATCTGGAAACACCATATATTTT	CASSQGPESGNTIYF
NA	TRBV21-1	TRBJ2-7	NA	TGTGCCAGCAGCAATGGATCGAGTAGCGGGGGTTCCTACGAGCAGTACTTC	CASSNGSSSGGSYEQYF
NA	TRBV9	TRBJ2-7	NA	TGTGCCAGCAGCGTAGCGTCAGGGGTCGAGCAGTACTTC	CASSVASGVEQYF
NA	TRBV7-9	TRBJ1-1	NA	TGTGCCAGCAGCCTCAGTGAAGGGGGAGAAGCTTTCTTT	CASSLSEGGEAFF
NA	TRBV7-2	TRBJ2-7	NA	TGTGCCAGCAGCTTAGCCGAGACCTACGAGCAGTACTTC	CASSLAETYEQYF
NA	TRBV11-2	TRBJ2-3	NA	TGTGCCAGCAGCTTGAAAGATAGCACAGATACGCAGTATTTT	CASSLKDSTDTQYF
TRBD2	TRBV2	TRBJ2-1	NA	TGTGCCAGCAGCGGACTAGCGGATTCCTACAATGAGCAGTTCTTC	CASSGLADSYNEQFF
NA	TRBV5-1	TRBJ2-3	NA	TGCGCCAGCAGCTCGGTAGGGCCCACAGATACGCAGTATTTT	CASSSVGPTDTQYF
NA	TRBV4-3	TRBJ2-7	NA	TGCGCCAGCAGCCAAGCAAGGTCCTACGAGCAGTACTTC	CASSQARSYEQYF
NA	TRBV7-7	TRBJ2-1	NA	TGTGCTAGCAGCTTAGCACCAGCGGATAACAATGAGCAGTTCTTC	CASSLAPADNNEQFF
TRBD1	TRBV5-1	TRBJ2-7	NA	TGCGCCAGCAGCTTGGAACTGGGACAGAGTTACGAGCAGTACTTC	CASSLELGQSYEQYF
NA	TRBV30	TRBJ1-1	NA	TGTGCCTGGAGTGGCCCCTTCGGGACGGCTTTCTTT	CAWSGPFGTAFF
NA	TRBV28	TRBJ2-3	few	TGTGCCAGCAGTTTAAGTCCACAAAAGAGCACAGATACGCAGTATTTT	CASSLSPQKSTDTQYF
NA	TRBV27	TRBJ2-5	NA	TGTGCCAGCAGTTTATTTCCTAGCTATACCCAAGAGACCCAGTACTTC	CASSLFPSYTQETQYF
TRBD2	TRBV27	TRBJ2-7	NA	TGTGCCAGCAGAATTAGCGGGGGGGCTGGGATATACGAGCAGTACTTC	CASRISGGAGIYEQYF
TRBD2	TRBV9	TRBJ2-3	NA	TGTGCCAGCAGCGGACTAGCGGGGGATACGCAGTATTTT	CASSGLAGDTQYF
NA	TRBV4-1	TRBJ2-7	NA	TGCGCCAGCATCCGAGAGCCCGTCTACGAGCAGTACTTC	CASIREPVYEQYF
TRBD2	TRBV27	TRBJ2-1	NA	TGTGCCAGCAGTTTCGAAGGAGGGCGGGGGGTGTACAATGAGCAGTTCTTC	CASSFEGGRGVYNEQFF
TRBD2	TRBV6-5	TRBJ2-2	NA	TGTGCCAGCAGTTCCCCTTGGCGGGAGTACGACGGGGAGCTGTTTTTT	CASSSPWREYDGELFF
NA	TRBV23-1	TRBJ2-7	NA	TGCGCCAGCAGTCAATCCTTCGCCACAGGGTTTAGATCCTACGAGCAGTACTTC	CASSQSFATGFRSYEQYF
TRBD2	TRBV9	TRBJ2-2	NA	TGTGCCAGCAGCGTAGTGGTCGGCAGCGGGAGCACCGGGGAGCTGTTTTTT	CASSVVVGSGSTGELFF
TRBD1	TRBV7-9	TRBJ2-1	NA	TGTGCCAGCAGCGGGGACAGGATGGTTGAGGATGAGCAGTTCTTC	CASSGDRMVEDEQFF
TRBD1	TRBV27	TRBJ1-6	NA	TGTGCCAGCAGGAACCGGGACAGCGACCAACCCCTCCACTTT	CASRNRDSDQPLHF
NA	TRBV6-6	TRBJ1-2	NA	TGTGCCAGCCTCCGGGACTCCTCTGGCTACACCTTC	CASLRDSSGYTF
TRBD2	TRBV6-5	TRBJ2-7	NA	TGTGCCAGCAGTTCCTGGACTAGCGCGACGTACGAGCAGTACTTC	CASSSWTSATYEQYF
TRBD1	TRBV28	TRBJ1-4	NA	TGTGCCAGCAGTGTCCCGCAGGGGGCAGGTGAAAAACTGTTTTTT	CASSVPQGAGEKLFF
TRBD1	TRBV27	TRBJ2-2	NA	TGTGCCAGCAGCCCAGGGGGTGGCGTAACCGGGGAGCTGTTTTTT	CASSPGGGVTGELFF
NA	TRBV15	TRBJ1-4	NA	TGTGCCACCAGCACCCGTGGTGCCCTGAATGAAAAACTGTTTTTT	CATSTRGALNEKLFF
NA	TRBV28	TRBJ2-7	NA	TGTGCCAGCAGTTTTGGGGGCTTGGACGAGCAGTACTTC	CASSFGGLDEQYF
NA	TRBV7-2	TRBJ2-7	NA	TGTGCCAGCAGCTTAGCGACTATACTCGACTACGAGCAGTACTTC	CASSLATILDYEQYF
TRBD2	TRBV5-6	TRBJ2-5	NA	TGTGCCAGCAGCTTGAGGCTAGCGGAGACTCTACAAGAGACCCAGTACTTC	CASSLRLAETLQETQYF
NA	TRBV30	TRBJ2-7	NA	TGTGCCTGGAGGGAGCGAGGGTTAACCTACGAGCAGTACTTC	CAWRERGLTYEQYF
TRBD2	TRBV28	TRBJ2-7	NA	TGTGCCAGCAGTTTTGCCGGTAGCGGGTTTGAGCAGTACTTC	CASSFAGSGFEQYF